Listed below are T cell receptor beta chains from one sample, sequenced in a study of radiotherapy plus CTLA-4 blockade in lung cancer. Here immunoSEQ multiplex PCR was the method, and the copy in TCRdb shows in-frame clones only, minus some. This sample carries tens of thousands of clones, over 70% of them seen once, and the ten largest clones take about 3.9%. The source material was peripheral blood, sampled from a patient treated with radiotherapy plus ipilimumab. The receptors here all came from a human donor with non-small cell lung cancer who had stable disease on radiotherapy plus ipilimumab. CDR3s leave out the opening cysteine and the closing phenylalanine or tryptophan.

>TRBJ1-5|TRBV15
ATSRGVTPQPQH
>TRBJ2-7|TRBV21-1
ASSKIPRGGSSYEQY
>TRBJ1-2|TRBV12-5
ASGLFRGALENYGYT
>TRBJ2-7|TRBV7-9
ASSKPTGGRVRGGEQY
>TRBJ2-7|TRBV11-3
ASSFASRTEQY
>TRBJ1-1|TRBV7-6
ASSSYGTGMNTEAF
>TRBJ2-1|TRBV9
ASSAQLSTSGRAGSYNEQF
>TRBJ2-1|TRBV13
ASSSRGGASGSSYNEQF
>TRBJ2-1|TRBV5-1
ASSIRTSDYNEQF
>TRBJ2-1|TRBV9
ASSVGGATYNEQF
>TRBJ2-3|TRBV5-1
ASSQGLAGGLSTDTQY
>TRBJ1-1|TRBV7-8
ASSLRRIFMNTEAF
>TRBJ1-4|TRBV2
ASSELRGRSEKLF
>TRBJ2-3|TRBV5-1
ASSPTGGRAVIGTDTQY
>TRBJ1-4|TRBV25-1
ASSQWGRRNEKLF
>TRBJ1-3|TRBV5-1
ASSLGSSSGNTIY
>TRBJ2-3|TRBV11-2
ASTLRRWGTTDTQY
>TRBJ1-2|TRBV11-2
ASSFAGVGYT
>TRBJ2-7|TRBV6-5
ASSGQGAKEQY
>TRBJ1-5|TRBV11-2
ASSLGQGNQPQH
>TRBJ1-2|TRBV28
ASSSPGAGTYGYT
>TRBJ2-5|TRBV7-2
ASSLDTSQETQY
>TRBJ2-6|TRBV7-2
ASSLGGGRANVLT
>TRBJ1-2|TRBV7-2
ASSFETVSYGYT
>TRBJ2-2|TRBV6-5
ASSYSSGRTGELF
>TRBJ1-2|TRBV6-5
ASSTENYGYT
>TRBJ2-7|TRBV7-2
ASSLDRAAYEQY
>TRBJ2-2|TRBV20-1
SASLAGELF
>TRBJ2-1|TRBV4-1
ASSRTGGKSFTGNEQF
>TRBJ2-1|TRBV10-1
ASSEYGGEQF
>TRBJ2-5|TRBV14
ASSQGGLAGIQETQY
>TRBJ2-7|TRBV19
ASSTGTNSYEQY
>TRBJ2-1|TRBV18
ASSPRGRVGEQF
>TRBJ2-1|TRBV6-5
ASSYARDLYNEQF
>TRBJ2-1|TRBV7-6
ASSLAQGWDEQF
>TRBJ1-1|TRBV7-2
ASSLGFGGYNTEAF
>TRBJ2-7|TRBV30
AWNQGNDEQY
>TRBJ1-1|TRBV19
ASSTEQTGYTEAF
>TRBJ2-2|TRBV11-2
ASSLDPRQTTGELF
>TRBJ1-1|TRBV5-1
ASSLEGQGSAEAF
>TRBJ2-5|TRBV14
ASSQVPGSRLETQY
>TRBJ2-3|TRBV5-5
ASSPRQGPDTQY
>TRBJ2-1|TRBV23-1
ASSQRRRQRDEQF
>TRBJ2-7|TRBV6-6
ASSSPGGGRHEQY
>.|TRBV13
ASSLTGLAQREASYEQY
>TRBJ2-1|TRBV6-1
ASSFSGSSYNEQF
>TRBJ2-3|TRBV4-3
ASSHITPGSTDTQY
>TRBJ2-2|TRBV28
ASSSGTARGFTGELF
>TRBJ2-7|TRBV5-4
ASSRTGGVPFYEQY
>TRBJ2-1|TRBV6-6
ASTVGATWDNEQF
>TRBJ2-7|TRBV5-4
ASTYSGGTREQY
>TRBJ1-2|TRBV18
ASSPTPGNGYT
>TRBJ2-7|TRBV10-3
AISTDSDRSWEMATIHEQY
>TRBJ2-2|TRBV7-6
ASSLERAGAGELF
>TRBJ1-2|TRBV11-3
ASSLGTRGHYGYT
>TRBJ2-7|TRBV10-3
AISESRDRGNEQY
>TRBJ1-1|TRBV19
ASSTGGLPNTEAF
>TRBJ2-3|TRBV7-3
ASSSVQGAADTQY
>TRBJ1-5|TRBV19
ASKGRGSNQPQH